The text below deals with one TCR beta chain. The antigen it binds to is not known. For every CD8+ T cell subset, over 250,000 cells were flow-sorted straight into RLT lysis buffer, and each subset was sorted in triplicate. To keep memory contaminants out, a stringent definition of naive CD8+ T cells was applied: CD45RO-CCR7+CD27+CD95-. Peripheral blood mononuclear cells were isolated from buffy coats using standard density gradient centrifugation. A FACSAria III was used to flow-sort naive CXCR3-negative and CXCR3-positive CD8+ T cells. An RNeasy Mini Kit was used to extract total RNA from the sorted cells. This specimen belongs to a study of CXCR3-negative and CXCR3-positive naive CD8 T cells (dated by TCRdb to the late 2010s). Notes on the research overall: In total, 130 million to 150 million TRB reads were obtained, which works out to roughly 1.5 +/- 0.3 million reads per library. Diversity and physicochemical repertoire analyses were performed on around 10 donors pooled from two independent experiments. TRBV-TRBJ cluster analysis included naive subsets from roughly 5 donors and memory cells from 3 donors. Results and caveats for the whole study, not just this receptor: Because surface CD5, which is linked to self-reactivity in mice, was comparable between the naive subsets, TCR interaction strength was also inferred from the physicochemical properties of TRB CDR3s. CXCR3 expression partially decreased after cryopreservation, so most assays used freshly isolated PBMCs. Both naive subsets had comparably high repertoire diversity, while memory CD8+ T cells had much lower repertoire diversity. Compared with CXCR3-negative naive cells, CXCR3-positive naive cells had TRB CDR3s with higher hydrophobicity (lower Kidera factor 4), lower energy, and higher strength and volume indices. Naive CXCR3-negative and CXCR3-positive cells from the same donor showed similar TRBV-TRBJ usage, whereas memory cells showed distinct patterns.

From the germline V gene, CDR1 is SGHNT and CDR2 is YENEEA. The CDR3 runs 16 residues from the cysteine to the phenylalanine. Only the protein is on record. Instrument used: NextSeq 550. The Human TCR Profiling Kit (MiLaboratory) was used to prepare UMI-labeled 5' RACE TRB cDNA libraries. cDNA synthesis used the entire amount of extracted RNA, and PCR amplification then used the entire amount of cDNA produced. Libraries were prepared in parallel with an identical number of PCR cycles. As for how the authors treated the data: With a minimum of two reads required per UMI, MIGEC and MiXCR pulled out about 57,000 +/- 9,900 unique UMI-labeled TRB cDNA molecules from each library. On average, each library contained roughly 40,000 +/- 10,000 functional in-frame TRB CDR3 nucleotide clonotypes without stop codons. After downsampling to 5000 UMI-labeled TRB molecules per sample, diversity metrics, including normalized Shannon-Wiener and Chao1, were computed in VDJtools. Clonotype-size-weighted physicochemical properties of the central five CDR3 residues (interaction energy, strength, volume and Kidera factor 4) were computed in VDJtools. TCRdb reprocessed the sequencing reads and holds a single record per CDR3 protein sequence, with no DNA. TCRdb's processing, not the authors', yielded these V and J calls. The table for this sample records around 130,000 distinct CDR3 sequences. The ten largest clonotypes hold around 0.54% of the sample.

Input material: naive CXCR3+ CD8+ T cells from blood. What this sample's cell subset or site label stands for: CD45RO-CCR7+CD27+CD95- naive CD8+ T cells expressing CXCR3 (TNR3+). The rearranged segments are TRBV11-3 and TRBJ2-7; as DNA is missing, the TRBD1 call by TCRdb cannot be tested. This sequence originates from a human donor in good health. Some clones in this sample may be carry-over from other donors' samples. The CDR3 region reads CTSSSRDRGLSYEQYF. Full variable domain (CDR3 extended with the reference TRBV11-3 and TRBJ2-7 proteins): EAGVVQSPRYKIIEKKQPVAFWCNPISGHNTLYWYLQNLGQGPELLIRYENEEAVDDSQLPKDRFSAERLKGVDSTLKIQPAELGDSAVYLCTSSSRDRGLSYEQYFGPGTRLTVT.